Sequencing of this T cell receptor beta chain was carried out in a study of blood T cells in healthy people across ages. Broader study findings: Unsorted PBMCs blocked a conclusive comparison of naive and antigen-experienced cells. Diversity was higher, and naive CD4+ cells more numerous, in long-lived donors than in aged donors.

On this clonotype itself: Its specificity is not known. The germline gene is not matched at one end of the junction; a read error may be the cause.

Each sample provided at least 5.5 micrograms of extracted total RNA. CDR3 size: 14 residues. Germline-derived CDR1 and CDR2 are MNHEY and SVGAGI. A sample-barcoded 5' primer and a J-beta primer mix were used in a second PCR of roughly 7 to 12 cycles. Every cDNA molecule bore a tag from a template-switch adaptor containing 12 random nucleotides. TCRdb redid the calling of the 5' RACE reads with MiXCR, one entry per CDR3 protein. Here the sample spans 1.5 million to 2 million distinct CDR3 sequences, roughly 32% being singletons. This receptor was identified in a woman aged 30 to 39 in good health. Sequencing input: blood. The chain combines TRBV6-5 with TRBJ1-4; D is ambiguous. This chain's CDR3 is CASRGIATNEKRFF. The CDR3 region has the DNA TGTGCCAGCAGGGGGATTGCAACTAATGAAAAACGGTTTTTT.